This T cell receptor beta chain was sequenced for a study of blood T cell repertoires in COVID-19. The overall study: The United States, Italy and Spain were the sources of the acute and convalescent COVID-19 samples. PBMCs, B-cell-depleted T cells, or T cells provided the cDNA or gDNA that made up the material.

Participants were aged roughly 18 to 95 years, lived in over 20 US areas, and enrolled virtually. There are 13 residues in the CDR3. The germline V and J ends were trimmed by 6 bases and 2 bases, with 10 bases remaining between them. Germline V gene data show CDR1 as GTSNPN and CDR2 as SVGIG (reference sequence). In the study's own analysis: The assay estimated nucleated cells by amplifying reference gene primers. Here immunoSEQ multiplex PCR was the method, and the copy in TCRdb shows in-frame clones only, minus some. V, J and clone size were drawn from that table, and D and trimming were deduced from the DNA. The data contain 350,000 to 550,000 clones, over 75% of them seen just once; the ten biggest clones take up 0.9% to 1.2%.

The origin of this receptor is a man aged 30 to 45 who had recovered from COVID-19. This chain uses TRBV30 with TRBJ2-2, with D perhaps TRBD2 (5 bases). Sequenced material: PBMCs or T cells enriched from blood (not recorded which). CDR3 in amino acids: CACLRENTGELFF. CDR3 DNA sequence: TGTGCCTGTCTGAGGGAAAACACCGGGGAGCTGTTTTTT.